This T cell receptor (beta chain) was sequenced during a study of blood T cell dynamics during melanoma immunotherapy. Data came from immunoSEQ multiplex PCR; TCRdb stores just in-frame clones and leaves some out. Here the sample spans 25,000 to 35,000 clones, around 80% being singletons. This clone was detected a few times. CDR3 length: 12 amino acids. V shed 4 bases, J shed 6 bases, and the junction held 3 bases outside the gene matches. Germline values: CDR1 SEHNR, CDR2 FQNEAQ (reference sequence). Time point in this sample: week 3, after first cycle of checkpoint inhibitor. Sampling occurred pretreatment (T0) and at week 3 (W3), after cycle one of checkpoint blockade.

This chain uses TRBV7-9 with TRBJ2-7, with 7 bases that match TRBD1. The sample consisted of blood, taken from a patient treated with checkpoint blockade. The TCR comes from a human donor with melanoma. The CDR3 sequence is CASSSRGPEQYF. The CDR3, as DNA: TGTGCCAGCAGCTCGAGGGGGCCCGAGCAGTACTTC.